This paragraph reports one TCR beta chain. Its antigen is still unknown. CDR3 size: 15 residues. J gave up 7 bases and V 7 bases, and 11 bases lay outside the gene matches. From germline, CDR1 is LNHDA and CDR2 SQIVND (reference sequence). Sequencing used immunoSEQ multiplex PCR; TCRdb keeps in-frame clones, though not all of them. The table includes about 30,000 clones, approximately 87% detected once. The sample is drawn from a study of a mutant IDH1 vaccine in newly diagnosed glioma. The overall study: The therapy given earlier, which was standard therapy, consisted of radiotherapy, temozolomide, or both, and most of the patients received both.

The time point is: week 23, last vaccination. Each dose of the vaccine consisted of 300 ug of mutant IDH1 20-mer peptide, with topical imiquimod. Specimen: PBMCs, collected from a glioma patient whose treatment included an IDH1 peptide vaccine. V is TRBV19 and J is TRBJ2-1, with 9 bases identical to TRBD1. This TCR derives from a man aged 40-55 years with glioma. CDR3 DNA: TGTGCCAGTATCAACCGGGACAGGGATTTGAATGAGCAGTTCTTC. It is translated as CASINRDRDLNEQFF.